The source of this TCR beta chain is a study of blood T cell repertoires in COVID-19. Study-level background: PBMCs, B-cell-depleted T cells, or T cells were the source of the cDNA or gDNA that made up the material.

V lost 7 bases, J lost 0 bases, and 10 bases lay in between. Germline CDR1 is GTSNPN and CDR2 is SVGIG (reference sequence). The CDR3 covers 13 residues. Patients in Seattle were enrolled during active infection, then followed longitudinally. Assay: immunoSEQ multiplex PCR; the TCRdb copy retains only in-frame clones and omits some. This sample has 200,000 to 300,000 clones, with 86% found just once. The chain combines TRBV30 with TRBJ2-1; tentatively, D is TRBD1 (6 bases). Material for sequencing was peripheral blood. This receptor was obtained from a woman aged 80 or over with COVID-19, enrolled during active disease. The CDR3 region is CAYHRVSYNEQFF. CDR3 nucleotides: TGTGCCTACCACAGGGTCTCCTACAATGAGCAGTTCTTC.